This passage covers 20 T cell receptor beta chains from one sample sequenced in a study of Graves' ophthalmopathy and Graves' hyperthyroidism. RNA transcripts were the source from which TCR beta CDR3 regions were amplified. The first round was an RT-PCR with HTBI primers, and the second round was a multiplex PCR. TCRdb called the multiplex PCR reads again in MiXCR, with one record for every CDR3 protein. The sample comprises a few hundred thousand distinct CDR3 sequences, approximately 15% of which are singletons, and 5.5% to 8% rests with the top ten. The sequencing sample was made of peripheral blood. These receptors originate from a woman aged 18-29 years with stable Graves' hyperthyroidism.

There are many counts of this clonotype. This chain connects TRBV11-1 to TRBJ1-6; 7 bases map to TRBD1. J gave up 2 bases and V 5 bases, and 3 bases lay outside the gene matches. CDR3 length: 15 residues. CDR1 and CDR2 from the germline V gene are SGHAT and FQDESV (reference sequence). CDR3 nucleotide sequence: TGTGCCAGCAGCCTCGGACAGGCCTATAATTCACCCCTCCACTTT. As protein: CASSLGQAYNSPLHF.

The sample holds many counts of this clonotype. V gene TRBV10-2 combines with J gene TRBJ1-2; TRBD1 matches at 10 bases. CDR1 is WSHSY, CDR2 SAAADI, per germline. The J segment lost 5 bases and the V segment lost 3 bases, leaving 6 bases of the junction unmatched. There are 15 residues in the CDR3. The CDR3: CASSDWDRGGYGYTF. In nucleotides, the CDR3 is TGCGCCAGCAGTGATTGGGACAGGGGAGGATATGGCTACACCTTC.

This clonotype was seen ten or more times. The V call is TRBV9, the J call TRBJ2-6, with D maybe TRBD1 (6 bases). With 4 bases removed from V and 4 bases from J, the gap between germline ends came to 18 bases. The CDR3 sequence is 17 residues long. Germline V CDR1 and CDR2: SGDLS, YYNGEE. The CDR3, as DNA: TGTGCCAGCAGCACCCAATCAGGGGTGGCGGGGGCCAACGTCCTGACTTTC. Its translation is CASSTQSGVAGANVLTF.

This clonotype was counted at least ten times. V and J are TRBV15 and TRBJ2-7; the D gene could be TRBD1 or TRBD2 (6 bases each). Deletions cut 0 bases from V and 3 bases from J, with 12 bases between. CDR1 is LNHNV, CDR2 YYDKDF, per germline (reference sequence). The CDR3 sequence is 15 residues long. CDR3 in DNA: TGTGCCACCAGCAGAGAAGGGGGGCGCGACTACGAGCAGTACTTC. Translation gives CATSREGGRDYEQYF.

This clonotype was seen ten or more times. The chain uses TRBV6-2 or TRBV6-3 and TRBJ2-7; tentatively, D is TRBD1 (5 bases). The CDR3 has 16 residues. The V gene's germline CDR1 is MNHEY and CDR2 SVGEGT. V gave up 2 bases and J gave up 2 bases, with 16 bases separating them. The chain's CDR3 is CASSYSLSSRAYEQYF. Here the CDR3 DNA reads TGTGCCAGCAGTTACAGTCTGAGTTCCAGGGCCTACGAGCAGTACTTC.

This clonotype came up many times. The V call is TRBV29-1, the J call TRBJ1-6, with D tentatively TRBD1 (5 bases). The CDR3 sequence is 13 residues long. Germline-derived CDR1 and CDR2 are SQVTM and ANQGSEA. The CDR3 spells CSAGDGHNSPLHF. The CDR3, as DNA: TGCTCCGCGGGGGACGGCCATAATTCACCCCTCCACTTT.

This clonotype has more than one count but fewer than ten. The V gene is TRBV11-2, the J gene TRBJ1-2, with D possibly matching TRBD1 (6 bases). Germline CDR1 and CDR2: SGHAT and FQNNGV. The CDR3 contains 17 residues. V gave up 2 bases and J gave up 7 bases, with 23 bases separating them. The DNA of the CDR3 is TGTGCCAGCAGCTTACAGGGTTATAGTGCGGGGGGCGGTGGCTACACCTTC. Amino acids: CASSLQGYSAGGGGYTF.

In this sample, this clonotype turned up many times. This chain links TRBV24-1 with TRBJ1-6; possibly TRBD1 for D (5 bases). Germline V gives CDR1 KGHDR, CDR2 SFDVKD. CDR3 size: 14 residues. V was trimmed by 9 bases and J by 6 bases, leaving 14 bases between them. The DNA for the CDR3 is TGTGCCACCGATTGGAGGGGTTTTAATTCACCCCTCCACTTT. Translating gives CATDWRGFNSPLHF.

This clonotype has only a few counts. A much larger clone is a single base away; this may be a read error. This sequence joins TRBV6-1 and TRBJ1-5, with TRBD1 identical over 10 bases. The germline V gene encodes CDR1 MNHNS and CDR2 SASEGT. This CDR3 comprises 16 residues. The DNA of the CDR3 is TGTGCCAGCATCGCCGGGACAGGGGCTTTCAATCGGCCCCAGCATTTT. Encoded protein: CASIAGTGAFNRPQHF.

This clonotype has at least ten counts. J is TRBJ1-3 and V is TRBV6-1; possibly TRBD1 for D (6 bases). Germline CDR1 and CDR2: MNHNS and SASEGT. V was trimmed by 2 bases and J by 1 base, leaving 12 bases between them. CDR3 length: 16 amino acids. The CDR3: CASSEPGQPSGNTIYF. CDR3 DNA: TGTGCCAGCAGTGAACCCGGACAGCCATCTGGAAACACCATATATTTT.

In its sample, this clonotype was seen many times. The rearrangement links TRBV20-1 to TRBJ2-5, with TRBD2 as a possible D gene (5 bases). Germline V gives CDR1 DFQATT, CDR2 SNEGSKA (reference sequence). The CDR3 runs to 13 residues. Trimming took off 3 bases at V and 5 bases at J, with 13 bases between the two ends. The CDR3 loop reads CSARLGGGETQYF. CDR3 coding DNA: TGCAGTGCTAGGCTGGGCGGCGGGGAGACCCAGTACTTC.

This clonotype was seen repeatedly, ten times or more. This sequence joins TRBV5-5 and TRBJ2-5, with TRBD2 matching 8 bases. Losses at the gene ends were 0 bases for V and 4 bases for J; bases not matched to a gene: 5. The CDR3 covers 15 residues. Germline V gene lookup returns CDR1 SGHKS and CDR2 YYEKEE (reference sequence). As DNA, the CDR3 is TGTGCCAGCAGCTTGGCGGCGGCGGGGGGAGAGACCCAGTACTTC. This gives the protein CASSLAAAGGETQYF.

This clonotype was observed many times. This sequence joins TRBV12-3 or TRBV12-4 and TRBJ1-2; 7 bases are shared with TRBD1. This CDR3 contains 14 residues. The trim removed 6 bases at V and 6 bases at J, leaving 10 bases unmatched. CDR3 residues: CASRATGEEDGYTF. Here the CDR3 DNA reads TGTGCCAGCAGGGCCACAGGGGAAGAGGATGGCTACACCTTC.

This clonotype was detected only a few times. This CDR3 is CASSLRGITEAFF. CDR3 nucleotide sequence: TGCGCCAGCAGCTTGAGGGGAATCACTGAAGCTTTCTTT. The chain combines TRBV5-1 with TRBJ1-1; D might be TRBD1 (5 bases). Trimming pared 1 base from V and 4 bases from J, leaving 8 bases between. Germline CDR1 is SGHRS and CDR2 is YFSETQ. This CDR3 region has 13 residues.

The rearrangement links TRBV19 to TRBJ2-7, with D possibly TRBD1 on 6 matching bases. V lost 7 bases to trimming and J lost 5 bases, with 15 bases between them. The CDR3 is 13 amino acids. The germline V gene encodes CDR1 LNHDA and CDR2 SQIVND (reference sequence). CDR3 region: CASNNQGSNEQYF. CDR3 bases: TGTGCCAGTAACAATCAGGGGTCCAACGAGCAGTACTTC.

As regards this clonotype: Being one base from a much bigger clone, this may be a read error. The chain combines TRBV7-8 with TRBJ2-5, with TRBD1 matching over 8 bases. Germline CDR1 is SGHVS and CDR2 is FQNEAQ. The CDR3 consists of 14 residues. This CDR3 is CASSFGTGQETKYF. In DNA form, the CDR3 reads TGTGCCAGCAGCTTTGGGACAGGTCAAGAGACCAAGTACTTC.

This chain links TRBV6-1 with TRBJ2-7; 8 bases map to TRBD2. Germline trimming cut 6 bases from V and 1 base from J; bases unmatched to any gene: 8. Per the germline V gene, CDR1 is MNHNS and CDR2 is SASEGT. The CDR3 runs 15 residues. This CDR3 reads CASREREGGSYEQYF. CDR3 DNA: TGTGCCAGCAGGGAACGGGAGGGCGGATCCTACGAGCAGTACTTC.

As for this clonotype: A much larger clone lies one base from this, so it may be a read error. The CDR3 ends on some other residue instead of the conserved phenylalanine or tryptophan, so this is likely a read error. The V call is TRBV20-1, the J call TRBJ1-1, with D maybe TRBD1 (5 bases). CDR3 length: 13 amino acids. The germline V and J ends were trimmed by 6 bases and 2 bases, with 13 bases remaining between them. CDR1 and CDR2 from the germline V gene are DFQATT and SNEGSKA (reference sequence). DNA of the CDR3: TGCAGTGCGGGAGGACACGCAAACACTGAAGCTTTCTAT. Protein product: CSAGGHANTEAFY.

At least ten counts were recorded for this clonotype. The chain has TRBV6-2 or TRBV6-3 and TRBJ1-1; D is perhaps TRBD1 (5 bases). The germline CDR1 and CDR2 sequences are MNHEY and SVGEGT. Trimming left V 2 bases short and J 1 base short, with 17 bases between. The CDR3 sequence is 17 residues long. CDR3 amino acids: CASSYHPSIDRNTEAFF. CDR3 sequence (DNA): TGTGCCAGCAGTTACCACCCCTCCATAGACAGGAACACTGAAGCTTTCTTT.

A remark on this clonotype: It may be a read error: a sequence one base away is much more abundant. This chain joins TRBV7-9 and TRBJ2-1; no reliable D call. Germline V gene lookup returns CDR1 SEHNR and CDR2 FQNEAQ (reference sequence). This CDR3 comprises 14 residues. CDR3 sequence: CASSFGGSDNEQCF. The DNA of the CDR3 is TGTGCCAGCAGCTTCGGCGGCAGCGACAATGAGCAGTGCTTC.